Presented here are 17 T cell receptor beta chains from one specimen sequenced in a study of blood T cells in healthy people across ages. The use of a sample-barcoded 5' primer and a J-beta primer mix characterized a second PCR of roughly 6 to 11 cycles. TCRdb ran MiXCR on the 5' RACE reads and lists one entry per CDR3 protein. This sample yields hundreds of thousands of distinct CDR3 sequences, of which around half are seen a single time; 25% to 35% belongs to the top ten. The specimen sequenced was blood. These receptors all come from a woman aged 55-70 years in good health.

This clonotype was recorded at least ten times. The CDR3 protein is CSTAASSEGDTQYF. Written as DNA, the CDR3 is TGCAGCACTGCGGCTTCGTCAGAGGGGGATACGCAGTATTTT. The rearrangement joins TRBV29-1 to TRBJ2-3, with D perhaps assigned TRBD1 or TRBD2 (5 bases each). This CDR3 is 14 amino acids long. Per the germline V gene, CDR1 is SQVTM and CDR2 is ANQGSEA. Trimming pared 8 bases from V and 6 bases from J, leaving 21 bases between.

CDR3 sequence (DNA): TGTGCCAGCAGCAGTAGCGGGAGAGGTCCCACGCAGTATTTT. Translating it yields CASSSSGRGPTQYF. The genes are TRBV5-6 and TRBJ2-3, with 9 nucleotides matching TRBD2. CDR1 and CDR2 (germline): SGHDT, YYEEEE. V lost 4 bases and J lost 9; bases outside the gene matches: 9. This CDR3 contains 14 residues.

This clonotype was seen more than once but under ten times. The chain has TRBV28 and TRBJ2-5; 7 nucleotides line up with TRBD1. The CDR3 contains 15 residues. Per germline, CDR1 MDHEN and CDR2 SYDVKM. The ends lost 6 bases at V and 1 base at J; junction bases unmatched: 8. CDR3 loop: CASSDLGQTQETQYF. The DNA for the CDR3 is TGTGCCAGCAGCGACCTGGGACAGACCCAAGAGACCCAGTACTTC.

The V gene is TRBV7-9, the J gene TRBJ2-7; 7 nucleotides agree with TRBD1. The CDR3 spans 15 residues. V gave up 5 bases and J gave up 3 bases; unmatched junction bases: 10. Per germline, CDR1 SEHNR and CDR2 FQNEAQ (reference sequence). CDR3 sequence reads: CASSRYRDRNYEQYF. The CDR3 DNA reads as TGTGCCAGCAGCAGATATCGGGACAGAAACTACGAGCAGTACTTC.

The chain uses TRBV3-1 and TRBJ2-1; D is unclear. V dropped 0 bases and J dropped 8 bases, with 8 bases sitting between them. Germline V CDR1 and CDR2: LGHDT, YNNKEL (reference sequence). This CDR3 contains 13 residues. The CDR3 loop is CASSQDMRHEQFF. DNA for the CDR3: TGTGCCAGCAGCCAAGATATGCGCCATGAGCAGTTCTTC.

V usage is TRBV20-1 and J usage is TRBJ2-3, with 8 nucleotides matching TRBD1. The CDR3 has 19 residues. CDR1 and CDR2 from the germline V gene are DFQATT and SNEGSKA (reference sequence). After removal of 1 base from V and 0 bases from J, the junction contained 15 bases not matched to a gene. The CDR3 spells CSARAGYGTGVPSTDTQYF. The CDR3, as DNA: TGCAGTGCTAGAGCTGGATACGGGACAGGAGTCCCTAGCACAGATACGCAGTATTTT.

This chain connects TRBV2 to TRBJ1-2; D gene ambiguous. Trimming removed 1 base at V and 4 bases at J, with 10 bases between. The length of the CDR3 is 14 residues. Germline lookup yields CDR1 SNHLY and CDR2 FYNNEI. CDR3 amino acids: CASSEGIRLYGYTF. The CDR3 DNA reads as TGTGCCAGCAGTGAAGGGATAAGACTCTATGGCTACACCTTC. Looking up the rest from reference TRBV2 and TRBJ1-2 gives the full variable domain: EPEVTQTPSHQVTQMGQEVILRCVPISNHLYFYWYRQILGQKVEFLVSFYNNEISEKSEIFDDQFSVERPDGSNFTLKIRSTKLEDSAMYFCASSEGIRLYGYTFGSGTRLTVV.

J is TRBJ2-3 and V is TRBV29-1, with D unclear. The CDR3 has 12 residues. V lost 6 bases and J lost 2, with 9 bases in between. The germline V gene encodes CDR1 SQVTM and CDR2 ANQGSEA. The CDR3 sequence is CSVREATDTQYF. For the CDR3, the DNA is TGCAGCGTAAGGGAAGCCACAGATACGCAGTATTTT.

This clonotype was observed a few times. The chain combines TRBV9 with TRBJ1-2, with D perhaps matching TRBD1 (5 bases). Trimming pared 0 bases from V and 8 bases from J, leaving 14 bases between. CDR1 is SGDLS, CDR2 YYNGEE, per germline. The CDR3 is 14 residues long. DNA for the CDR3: TGTGCCAGCAGCGTAGGCAGGGAGACGGACGGCTACACCTTC. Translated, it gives CASSVGRETDGYTF.

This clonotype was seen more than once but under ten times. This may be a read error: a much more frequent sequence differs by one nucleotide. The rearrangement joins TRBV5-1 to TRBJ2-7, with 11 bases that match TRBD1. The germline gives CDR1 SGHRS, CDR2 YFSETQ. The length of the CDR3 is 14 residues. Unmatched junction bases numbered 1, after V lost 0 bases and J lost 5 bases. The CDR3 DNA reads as TGCGCCAGCAGCTTGGGGACAGGGGGCAACGAGCAGTACTTC. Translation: CASSLGTGGNEQYF. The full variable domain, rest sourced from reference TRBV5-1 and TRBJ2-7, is KAGVTQTPRYLIKTRGQQVTLSCSPISGHRSVSWYQQTPGQGLQFLFEYFSETQRNKGNFPGRFSGRQFSNSRSEMNVSTLELGDSALYLCASSLGTGGNEQYFGPGTRLTVT.

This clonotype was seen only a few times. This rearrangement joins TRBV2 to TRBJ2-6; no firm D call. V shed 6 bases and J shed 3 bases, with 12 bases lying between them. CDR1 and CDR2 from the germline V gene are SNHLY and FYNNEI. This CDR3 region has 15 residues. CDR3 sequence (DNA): TGTGCCAGCAGCGAACTCGGGTATGGGGCCAACGTCCTGACTTTC. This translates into CASSELGYGANVLTF.

Written as DNA, the CDR3 is TGCGCCAGCAGCGTGTACTGGACTAGCGGGCAGGGGGAGACCCAGTACTTC. This codes for CASSVYWTSGQGETQYF. This sequence joins TRBV5-1 and TRBJ2-5; 11 bases agree with TRBD2. The trim removed 4 bases at V and 5 bases at J, leaving 13 bases unmatched. Germline values: CDR1 SGHRS, CDR2 YFSETQ. The CDR3 is made up of 17 amino acids. Full variable domain (rest looked up from reference TRBV5-1 and TRBJ2-5): KAGVTQTPRYLIKTRGQQVTLSCSPISGHRSVSWYQQTPGQGLQFLFEYFSETQRNKGNFPGRFSGRQFSNSRSEMNVSTLELGDSALYLCASSVYWTSGQGETQYFGPGTRLLVL.

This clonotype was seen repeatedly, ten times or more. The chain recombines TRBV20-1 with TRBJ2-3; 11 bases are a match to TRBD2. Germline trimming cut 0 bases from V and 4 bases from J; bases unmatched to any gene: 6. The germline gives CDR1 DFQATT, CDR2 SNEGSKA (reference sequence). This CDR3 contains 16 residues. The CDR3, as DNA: TGCAGTGCTAGAGATCCACTAGCGGGAGAACCAGATACGCAGTATTTT. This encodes CSARDPLAGEPDTQYF.

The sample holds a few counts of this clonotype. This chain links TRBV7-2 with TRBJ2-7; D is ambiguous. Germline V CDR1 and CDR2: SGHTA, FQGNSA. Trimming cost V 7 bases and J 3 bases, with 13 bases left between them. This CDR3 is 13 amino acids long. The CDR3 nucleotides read TGTGCCAGCATCTCTCGCCCCGGCTACGAGCAGTACTTC. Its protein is CASISRPGYEQYF.

In DNA, the CDR3 is TGTGCCAGCAGCTTAGCAGGCAGGGCAGCCTACGAGCAGTACTTC. Translation gives CASSLAGRAAYEQYF. The rearrangement joins TRBV7-8 to TRBJ2-7; maybe TRBD1 (5 bases). Trimming removed 0 bases at V and 2 bases at J, with 11 bases between. Germline V CDR1 and CDR2: SGHVS, FQNEAQ. The CDR3 extends over 15 amino acids.

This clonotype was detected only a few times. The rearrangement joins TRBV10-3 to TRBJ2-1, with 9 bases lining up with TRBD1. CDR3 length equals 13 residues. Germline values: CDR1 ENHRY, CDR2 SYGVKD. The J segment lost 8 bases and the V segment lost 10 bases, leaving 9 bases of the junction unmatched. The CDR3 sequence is CATSRDRDDEQFF. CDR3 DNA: TGTGCCACTAGCCGGGACAGGGACGATGAGCAGTTCTTC.

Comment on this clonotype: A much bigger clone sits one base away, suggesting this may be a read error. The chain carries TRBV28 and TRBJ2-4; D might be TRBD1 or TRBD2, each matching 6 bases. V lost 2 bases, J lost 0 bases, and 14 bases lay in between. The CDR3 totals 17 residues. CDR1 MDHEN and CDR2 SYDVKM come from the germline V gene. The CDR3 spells CASSLRRDTLAKNIQYF. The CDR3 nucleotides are TGTGCCAGCAGTTTAAGGAGGGACACCTTAGCCAAAAACATTCAGTACTTC.